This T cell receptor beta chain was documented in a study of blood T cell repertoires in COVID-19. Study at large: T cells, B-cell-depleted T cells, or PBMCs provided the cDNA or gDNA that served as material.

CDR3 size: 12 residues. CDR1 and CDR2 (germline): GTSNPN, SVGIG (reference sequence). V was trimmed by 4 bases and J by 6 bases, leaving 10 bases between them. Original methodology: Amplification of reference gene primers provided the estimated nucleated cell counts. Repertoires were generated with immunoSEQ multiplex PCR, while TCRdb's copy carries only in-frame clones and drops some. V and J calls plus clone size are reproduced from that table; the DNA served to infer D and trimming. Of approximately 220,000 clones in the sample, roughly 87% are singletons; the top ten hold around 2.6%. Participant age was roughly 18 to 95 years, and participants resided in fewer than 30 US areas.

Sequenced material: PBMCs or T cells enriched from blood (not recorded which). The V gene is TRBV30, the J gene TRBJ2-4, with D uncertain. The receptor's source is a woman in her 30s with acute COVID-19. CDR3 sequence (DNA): TGTGCCTGGACACCTAACGGAAACATTCAGTACTTC. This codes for CAWTPNGNIQYF.